This T cell receptor (beta chain) was sequenced during a study of cytomegalovirus exposure and HLA in healthy donors. Study in general: Genotyping of some 390 donors showed that about 79% belonged to the Caucasian-associated ancestry cluster. Whole-study results and caveats: A later look showed TCR association rates differing by HLA locus, highest for DRB1 and lowest for HLA-C. A missense variant in DCLRE1C was later tied to TCR beta V- and J-gene trimming. Presence/absence analyses took donor sequencing depth as roughly uniform.

V was shortened by 2 bases and J by 1 base, with 5 bases between the two germline ends. Germline lookup yields CDR1 SGHDN and CDR2 FVKESK. The length of the CDR3 is 14 residues. This clone is termed medium-sized. The antigen remains undetermined. The PCR used 60 Vbeta and 13 Jbeta primers. TCRdb's table, derived via immunoSEQ multiplex PCR, lists solely in-frame clones and lacks some. Of 150,000 to 200,000 clones listed, 77% are singletons. This receptor was identified in a man between 18 and 29 years old in good health and CMV-seronegative. The source material was PBMCs. This chain uses TRBV14 with TRBJ2-2, with D possibly TRBD1 on 5 matching bases. CDR3 sequence: CASSQQGNTGELFF. CDR3 DNA sequence: TGTGCCAGCAGCCAACAGGGGAACACCGGGGAGCTGTTTTTT.